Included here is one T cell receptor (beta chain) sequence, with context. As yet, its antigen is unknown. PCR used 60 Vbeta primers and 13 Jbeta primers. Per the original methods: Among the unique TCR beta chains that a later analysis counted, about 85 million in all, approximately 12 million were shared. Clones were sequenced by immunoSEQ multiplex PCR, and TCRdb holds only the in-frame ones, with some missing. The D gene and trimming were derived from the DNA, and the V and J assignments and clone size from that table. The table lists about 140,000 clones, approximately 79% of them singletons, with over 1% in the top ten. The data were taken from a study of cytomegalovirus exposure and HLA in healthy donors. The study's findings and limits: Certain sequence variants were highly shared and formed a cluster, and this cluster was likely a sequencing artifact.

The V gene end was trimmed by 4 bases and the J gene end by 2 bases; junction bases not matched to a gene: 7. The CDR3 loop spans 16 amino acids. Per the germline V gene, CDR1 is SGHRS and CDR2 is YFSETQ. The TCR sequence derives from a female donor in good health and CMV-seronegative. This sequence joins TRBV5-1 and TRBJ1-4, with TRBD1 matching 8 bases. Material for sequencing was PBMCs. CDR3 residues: CASSTDRATTNEKLFF. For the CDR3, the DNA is TGCGCCAGCAGCACGGACAGGGCAACGACTAATGAAAAACTGTTTTTT.